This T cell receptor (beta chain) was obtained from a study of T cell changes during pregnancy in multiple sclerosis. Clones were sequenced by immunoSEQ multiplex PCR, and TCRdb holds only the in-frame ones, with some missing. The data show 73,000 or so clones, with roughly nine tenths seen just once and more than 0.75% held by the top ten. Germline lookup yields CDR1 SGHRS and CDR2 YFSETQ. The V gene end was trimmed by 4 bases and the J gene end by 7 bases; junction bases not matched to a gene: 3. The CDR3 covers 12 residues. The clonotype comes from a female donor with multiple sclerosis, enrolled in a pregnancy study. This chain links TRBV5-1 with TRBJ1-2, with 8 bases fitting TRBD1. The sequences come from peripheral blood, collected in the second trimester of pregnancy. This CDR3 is CASSPGGRGYTF. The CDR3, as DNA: TGCGCCAGCAGCCCAGGGGGCCGTGGCTACACCTTC.